This T cell receptor (beta chain) was recovered during a study of T cells in Graves' hyperthyroidism and ophthalmopathy. This clonotype has ten or more counts. The antigen is not known. With duration under 3 months, ophthalmopathy was active: Clinical Activity Score at least 3, NOSPECS at least 4. Out of less than 12 ml of fresh peripheral blood came the PBMCs. Findings of the study overall: Clonotypes that were expanded in thyroid above 0.001 mostly appeared in blood too.

Amplified regions were TCR beta CDR3 sequences from RNA transcripts. Using the HTBI primer set, a first-round RT-PCR was run on the TCR CDR3. TCRdb analysed the multiplex PCR reads with MiXCR anew, one entry per CDR3 protein. The sample carries fewer than 400,000 distinct CDR3 sequences, over 12% recorded once. Germline V lookup: CDR1 SNHLY, CDR2 FYNNEI. Trimming shortened V by 4 bases and J by 0 bases, and 15 bases separated the two germline ends. This CDR3 is 16 amino acids long. The rearrangement uses TRBV2 and TRBJ1-1, with D maybe TRBD1 (6 bases). The receptor was derived from a man in his fifties with Graves' ophthalmopathy. Sequenced input: blood. CDR3: CASSGQGLAVNTEAFF. In DNA form, the CDR3 reads TGTGCCAGCAGTGGGCAGGGGTTGGCGGTGAACACTGAAGCTTTCTTT. Filled out from reference TRBV2 and TRBJ1-1, the complete variable domain reads EPEVTQTPSHQVTQMGQEVILRCVPISNHLYFYWYRQILGQKVEFLVSFYNNEISEKSEIFDDQFSVERPDGSNFTLKIRSTKLEDSAMYFCASSGQGLAVNTEAFFGQGTRLTVV.